The 3 T cell receptor beta chains below all came from one sample that was sequenced in a study of shared clonotypes between healthy human individuals. Repertoires were generated with immunoSEQ multiplex PCR, while TCRdb's copy carries only in-frame clones and drops some. The data contain roughly 500,000 clones, about 96% of them seen just once; the ten biggest clones take up about 0.06%. Input material: naive CD4+ T cells sorted from blood. Stated subset: CD45RA+ positively selected. The receptors were sampled from a woman aged 30 to 39 in good health.

The chain joins TRBV7-9 to TRBJ2-7, with TRBD2 matching 13 bases. Germline V lookup: CDR1 SEHNR, CDR2 FQNEAQ (reference sequence). Germline trimming cut 5 bases from V and 5 bases from J; bases unmatched to any gene: 6. This CDR3 is built from 15 residues. CDR3 residues: CASSPLLAGGDEQYF. CDR3 nucleotides: TGTGCCAGCAGCCCCTTACTAGCGGGAGGGGACGAGCAGTACTTC.

The V gene is TRBV27, the J gene TRBJ2-1, with 14 bases that match TRBD2. Trimming took 2 bases from V and 4 from J; bases not matched to a gene: 4. CDR1 is MNHEY and CDR2 is SMNVEV in the germline V gene (reference sequence). There are 17 residues in the CDR3. The CDR3 bases are TGTGCCAGCAGTTTAGGACGGACTAGCGGGAGGTACAATGAGCAGTTCTTC. This codes for CASSLGRTSGRYNEQFF.

J is TRBJ2-2 and V is TRBV5-8, with TRBD2 matching over 8 bases. Trimming took 4 bases from V and 4 from J; bases not matched to a gene: 6. The V gene's germline CDR1 is SGHTS and CDR2 YDEGEE. The CDR3 is 15 residues long. In DNA form, the CDR3 reads TGTGCCAGCAGCCAGGGACTAGTTAGCACCGGGGAGCTGTTTTTT. Protein sequence: CASSQGLVSTGELFF.